These T cell receptor beta chains were read from a single sample in a study of PD-1 and CTLA-4 blockade in melanoma. Measured with immunoSEQ multiplex PCR; TCRdb has only the in-frame clones, and not every one. The sample carries about 32,000 clones, about 88% recorded once. Sequences were derived from CD8+ T cells from peripheral blood, sampled from a patient given anti-PD-1 treatment. These receptors originate from a human donor with melanoma. Each CDR3 is given with its conserved first and last residue. The D gene is left open where the match is weak. For some rows the clone size is stated as once, few or many, or as a class when expanded; others skip it.

V gene,J gene,clone size,D gene,CDR3 protein,CDR3 DNA
TRBV7-6,TRBJ1-4,.,TRBD1,CASSQGTGNEKLFF,TGTGCCAGCAGCCAAGGGACAGGGAACGAAAAACTGTTTTTT
TRBV11-1,TRBJ2-1,.,.,CASSLTRLSYYNEQFF,TGTGCCAGCAGCTTAACTAGATTGAGTTACTACAATGAGCAGTTCTTC
TRBV7-8,TRBJ2-3,.,TRBD2,CASSPELAGDHLDTQYF,TGTGCCAGCAGCCCGGAACTAGCGGGGGACCACCTGGATACGCAGTATTTT
TRBV7-9,TRBJ1-1,.,TRBD1,CASQRPGGTEAFF,TGTGCCTCCCAAAGGCCAGGGGGCACTGAAGCTTTCTTT
TRBV2,TRBJ1-1,.,TRBD1,CASSTPGQGAAGTEAFF,TGTGCCAGCAGTACCCCGGGACAGGGAGCCGCCGGCACTGAAGCTTTCTTT
TRBV7-9,TRBJ1-1,.,TRBD1,CASSSRDRGGFGTEAFF,TGTGCCAGCAGTTCCCGGGACAGGGGTGGTTTTGGCACTGAAGCTTTCTTT
TRBV29-1,TRBJ1-1,.,.,CSVGGTEAFF,TGCAGTGTTGGGGGCACTGAAGCTTTCTTT
TRBV7-9,TRBJ2-7,.,.,CASSPAVSQLRYEQYF,TGTGCCAGCAGCCCTGCGGTCAGTCAACTGCGCTACGAGCAGTACTTC
TRBV7-9,TRBJ2-1,.,TRBD2,CASSDPGGSYNEQFF,TGTGCCAGCAGCGACCCGGGAGGTTCCTACAATGAGCAGTTCTTC
TRBV14,TRBJ2-2,.,TRBD1,CASSKNKGTGVRTGELFF,TGTGCCAGCAGCAAAAACAAGGGGACAGGGGTACGGACCGGGGAGCTGTTTTTT
TRBV15,TRBJ1-2,.,.,CATRDLVDTAYYGYTF,TGTGCCACCAGGGATCTCGTTGACACGGCGTACTATGGCTACACCTTC
TRBV4-1,TRBJ1-6,.,.,CASSHSASPLHF,TGCGCCAGCAGCCACTCCGCCTCACCCCTCCACTTT
TRBV9,TRBJ2-3,.,TRBD2,CASSVVAGGTDTQYF,TGTGCCAGCAGCGTAGTAGCGGGGGGAACAGATACGCAGTATTTT
TRBV6-5,TRBJ2-4,once,.,CASSPGTPRDIQYF,TGTGCCAGCTCACCCGGGACCCCAAGGGACATTCAGTACTTC
TRBV28,TRBJ2-5,.,.,CASSLSANLEETQYF,TGTGCCAGCAGTTTATCGGCCAATTTGGAAGAGACCCAGTACTTC
TRBV28,TRBJ1-2,.,.,CASSFAGTTDGYTF,TGTGCCAGCAGTTTCGCGGGAACTACGGATGGCTACACCTTC
TRBV19,TRBJ1-5,.,.,CASSPHGGHLYSNQPQHF,TGTGCCAGTAGTCCCCACGGGGGACACCTATATAGCAATCAGCCCCAGCATTTT
TRBV12-3/TRBV12-4,TRBJ2-3,.,.,CASSRAPTDTQYF,TGTGCCAGCAGCCGGGCCCCCACAGATACGCAGTATTTT
TRBV6-2/TRBV6-3,TRBJ1-1,.,TRBD1,CASSPTGANTEAFF,TGTGCCAGCAGTCCGACAGGGGCCAACACTGAAGCTTTCTTT
TRBV2,TRBJ2-5,.,.,CASSFWPGPRDKETQYF,TGTGCCAGCAGTTTTTGGCCAGGCCCCAGGGACAAAGAGACCCAGTACTTC
TRBV19,TRBJ1-2,.,TRBD1,CASSRTGGDYGYTF,TGTGCCAGTAGTAGGACAGGGGGGGACTATGGCTACACCTTC
TRBV4-3,TRBJ2-1,.,TRBD2,CASSQAGGPFLYNEQFF,TGCGCCAGCAGCCAAGCGGGGGGGCCTTTTCTGTACAATGAGCAGTTCTTC
TRBV7-2,TRBJ2-3,.,.,CASSPKGPWTINTDTQYF,TGTGCCAGCAGCCCAAAAGGCCCTTGGACTATCAACACAGATACGCAGTATTTT
TRBV28,TRBJ1-1,.,.,CASSSPGRMGDTEAFF,TGTGCCAGCAGTTCCCCCGGGAGAATGGGGGACACTGAAGCTTTCTTT
TRBV5-1,TRBJ2-3,.,.,CASSAYTDTQYF,TGCGCCAGCAGCGCCTATACAGATACGCAGTATTTT
TRBV27,TRBJ2-2,.,.,CASSWPDDTGELFF,TGTGCCAGCAGTTGGCCCGATGACACCGGGGAGCTGTTTTTT
TRBV7-6,TRBJ1-1,.,.,CASSATGSVNTEAFF,TGTGCCAGCAGCGCGACAGGCTCCGTGAACACTGAAGCTTTCTTT
TRBV30,TRBJ1-2,.,.,CAWSVLGVYGYTF,TGTGCCTGGAGTGTCCTAGGGGTTTATGGCTACACCTTC
TRBV15,TRBJ2-5,.,TRBD2,CATSRVTSGGRGETQYF,TGTGCCACCAGCAGAGTGACTAGCGGGGGCCGGGGGGAGACCCAGTACTTC
TRBV4-1,TRBJ2-7,.,.,CASSFSGTGPYEQYF,TGCGCCAGCAGTTTTTCCGGGACGGGACCCTACGAGCAGTACTTC
TRBV14,TRBJ1-1,.,.,CASSQGPMNTEAFF,TGTGCCAGCAGCCAGGGCCCAATGAACACTGAAGCTTTCTTT
TRBV28,TRBJ2-2,.,TRBD2,CASSFYETSVTGELFF,TGTGCCAGCAGTTTTTATGAGACTAGCGTCACCGGGGAGCTGTTTTTT
TRBV3-1/TRBV3-2,TRBJ2-1,.,.,CASSQDRHEQFF,TGTGCCAGCAGCCAAGATAGGCATGAGCAGTTCTTC
TRBV11-2,TRBJ1-4,few,.,CASSLGAGTNEKLFF,TGTGCCAGCAGCTTAGGGGCAGGGACTAATGAAAAACTGTTTTTT
TRBV6-1,TRBJ1-2,.,TRBD1,CASSELGPSGGNVLGYTF,TGTGCCAGCAGTGAACTGGGGCCGTCAGGGGGCAATGTCTTGGGCTACACCTTC
TRBV27,TRBJ1-1,.,.,CASTPFGGSTEAFF,TGTGCCAGCACCCCCTTTGGGGGGTCCACTGAAGCTTTCTTT
TRBV28,TRBJ2-1,.,.,CASKSSYNEQFF,TGTGCCAGCAAGAGCTCCTACAATGAGCAGTTCTTC
TRBV5-1,TRBJ1-4,.,.,CASSRTVITLATNEKLFF,TGCGCCAGCAGTCGGACAGTGATCACCCTTGCAACTAATGAAAAACTGTTTTTT
TRBV6-2/TRBV6-3,TRBJ1-1,few,.,CASSYSTGNTEAFF,TGTGCCAGCAGTTACTCGACGGGGAACACTGAAGCTTTCTTT
TRBV28,TRBJ1-4,.,.,CASSYGGLVNEKLFF,TGTGCCAGCAGTTATGGGGGTTTGGTTAATGAAAAACTGTTTTTT
TRBV7-2,TRBJ1-5,few,TRBD1,CASSPQGGPWQPQHF,TGTGCCAGCAGCCCACAGGGGGGCCCTTGGCAGCCCCAGCATTTT
TRBV6-2/TRBV6-3,TRBJ2-7,once,TRBD2,CASSYDGGGPQQQYF,TGTGCCAGCAGTTACGACGGGGGGGGTCCCCAGCAGCAGTACTTC
TRBV7-9,TRBJ1-4,.,.,CASSLAGGSANEKLFF,TGTGCCAGCAGCTTAGCGGGGGGCTCGGCTAATGAAAAACTGTTTTTT
TRBV7-9,TRBJ1-2,.,.,CASSRDPVWGYTF,TGTGCCAGCAGCCGGGACCCTGTCTGGGGCTACACCTTC
TRBV30,TRBJ2-2,.,.,CAWSVLANTGELFF,TGTGCCTGGAGTGTACTAGCTAACACCGGGGAGCTGTTTTTT
TRBV12-2,TRBJ2-3,.,.,CASRLGGKRNLDTQYF,TGTGCAAGTCGCTTGGGAGGGAAGCGGAACTTAGATACGCAGTATTTT
TRBV7-9,TRBJ1-5,.,.,CASSPPGGGNQPQHF,TGTGCCAGCAGCCCCCCAGGAGGTGGCAATCAGCCCCAGCATTTT
TRBV4-2,TRBJ2-2,.,.,CASSQDPVGAPHTGELFF,TGTGCCAGCAGCCAAGATCCCGTGGGAGCGCCTCACACCGGGGAGCTGTTTTTT
TRBV12-2,TRBJ2-7,.,.,CASRLGSPDYYEQYF,TGTGCAAGTCGCTTAGGGTCGCCAGACTACTACGAGCAGTACTTC
TRBV2,TRBJ1-1,.,TRBD1,CASSEGTGGTEAFF,TGTGCCAGCAGTGAAGGGACAGGGGGCACTGAAGCTTTCTTT
TRBV7-9,TRBJ1-1,.,.,CASRGEAMNTEAFF,TGTGCCAGCAGGGGGGAGGCCATGAACACTGAAGCTTTCTTT
TRBV6-5,TRBJ2-3,once,TRBD2,CASTHPGRPGTQYF,TGTGCCAGCACCCACCCCGGGAGGCCGGGTACGCAGTATTTT